The sequence of this T cell receptor beta chain was determined in a study of OX40 agonist ivuxolimab in advanced cancers. Study in general: Six ivuxolimab dose levels, 0.01 to 10 mg/kg, were given intravenously every 2 weeks. Aged 23 to 79 with a mean of around 60 years, they were roughly 83% male.

Libraries were prepared by immunoSEQ multiplex PCR; TCRdb keeps only in-frame clonotypes and omits some of them. The sample holds tens of thousands of clones; nearly 90% are singletons and the top ten take roughly an eighth. The ends were cut back, 4 bases at V and 5 bases at J, with 6 bases in the middle. Germline V CDR1 and CDR2: MNHNY, SVGAGI (reference sequence). There are 11 residues in the CDR3. The chain carries TRBV6-6 and TRBJ2-7, with a weak D call TRBD1 (5 bases). The source of this sequence is an adult with an advanced solid tumor such as melanoma, head and neck, liver or kidney cancer. Sample: CD4+ or CD8+ T cells sorted from blood, taken in a trial of the OX40 agonist ivuxolimab. CDR3 region: CASSLGDEQYV. As DNA, the CDR3 is TGTGCCAGCAGTTTAGGGGACGAGCAGTACGTC.